This T cell receptor beta chain was sequenced in a study of graft-versus-host responses after intestinal transplantation (dated by TCRdb to the early 2020s). As for the study more broadly: Recipients received multivisceral, liver-intestinal, or isolated intestinal transplants. Donor T cell macrochimerism was defined as a peak of at least 4% donor T cells among recipient peripheral blood mononuclear cells. All recipients received anti-thymocyte globulin induction followed by maintenance tacrolimus and steroids for approximately 3 years. After intestinal transplantation, graft-versus-host and host-versus-graft alloreactive T cell clones were followed in the graft, circulation and bone marrow using bulk TCR-beta CDR3 sequencing. A cohort of about 25 intestinal transplant recipients, including one retransplant, was enrolled, and 3 patients lacking pretransplant specimens were excluded. Samples from three later patients were sequenced in-house on an Illumina MiSeq with MiXCR processing rather than by the commercial service. To identify alloreactive clones, pre-transplant mixed lymphocyte reaction products were sequenced and compared with unstimulated pre-transplant donor and recipient T cells. The study at large found these results: GvH clones were found in recipient bone marrow, and some of the GvH clones appeared earlier in ileal mucosa or blood, which is consistent with an intestinal mucosal origin. Patients with donor T cell macrochimerism had high GvH to HvG T cell clonal ratios in their allografts. Early after transplant, declines in HvG clones were associated with peak levels of circulating GvH clones. The conclusions were limited by the relatively low number and heterogeneity of the intestinal transplant patients.

What the time point label conveys for this sample: cells obtained before transplantation from donor or recipient. CD3+CD4+ and CD3+CD8+ populations were FACS-sorted from unstimulated pre-transplant donor and recipient cells taken from spleen or lymph nodes. The CDR3 has 13 amino acids, counting the end cysteine and phenylalanine. Only the CDR3 part of the read is kept: 39 bases, read in frame from the first base. V is cut by 11 bases and J by 2 bases, and the space between the germline ends is 16 bases. Library prep was done by the immunoSEQ multiplex PCR assay. For most patients, genomic DNA was isolated using the Qiagen DNeasy Blood and Tissue Kit and was shipped frozen to Adaptive Biotechnologies for TCR sequencing. High-throughput TCR-beta CDR3 sequencing of genomic DNA from most patients was performed by Adaptive Biotechnologies. The authors processed their data as follows. Adaptive's ImmunoSEQ software supplied the TCR sequencing data for 15 to 20 patients, while MiXCR and VDJtools were used to process a few other patients. To correct CD4 versus CD8 sorting errors, any sequence found in both subsets at a frequency ratio below 5:1 was removed. CDR3 nucleotide sequences shared by donor and recipient were removed because the origin of these sequences could not be assigned. Alloreactive clones required at least 2-fold expansion over unstimulated cells and minimum CFSE-low frequency of 0.002% (template counts) or 0.001% (read counts). Clones were considered mappable if detected in sequenced pre-transplant spleen, lymph node, or MLR CFSE-low populations of the donor or recipient. The cumulative frequency of alloreactive clones was calculated as a percentage of all sequences, weighted by copy number. The clones in this table, taken by TCRdb from immuneACCESS, are in-frame only. Not every clone is retained; where verified, under half of the shortfall comes from an unresolved V gene, and the cause of the rest is unknown. V and J calls and clone size are those listed in that table; D and trimming were worked out from the DNA. For this sample the table gives 45,000 to 50,000 clones, of which about nine tenths were detected only once. The biggest ten clones account for roughly 2.5% of the sample.

In regard to this clone: The specificity of this receptor is unknown. Base qualities are not provided; no much larger clone lies one nucleotide away.

This TCR was recovered from a human donor who was the organ donor for an intestinal transplant. The input for sequencing was unstimulated CD4+ T cells sorted from spleen or lymph node cells, taken before transplant. In this chain, TRBV23-1 is recombined with TRBJ2-7; perhaps TRBD2 is the D gene, with 5 bases matching. Being an ORF, TRBV23-1 has a function that is uncertain. Here the CDR3 is given as CAHAGGPTYEQYF. The DNA sequence is given as TGCGCCCACGCGGGCGGACCCACCTACGAGCAGTACTTC.